A single sample is the source of the 16 T cell receptor beta chains below, sequenced in a study of shared clonotypes between healthy human individuals (dated by TCRdb to about 2020). Library prep was done by the immunoSEQ multiplex PCR assay. Held by TCRdb, this immuneACCESS table contains in-frame sequences only and omits some clones. Under half of the omission traces to an unresolved V gene where checked; the cause of the rest is unknown. The sample data list approximately 1.4 million clones, and 98% of these were observed just once. The ten most abundant clones make up roughly 0.42% of the sample. The material sequenced was naive CD4+ T cells sorted from blood. What this sample's cell subset or site label stands for: CD45RA+ positively selected. Receptor source: a young man in good health.

Comments on this clone: Other nucleotide sequences from this sample produce the same CDR3. This chain joins TRBV27 and TRBJ2-7; possibly TRBD2 for D (5 bases). V was shortened by 3 bases and J by 1 base, with 7 bases between the two germline ends. Per germline, CDR1 MNHEY and CDR2 SMNVEV (reference sequence). The CDR3 sequence is 13 residues long. The CDR3: CASSFRGSYEQYF. The CDR3 coding sequence is TGTGCCAGCAGTTTTAGAGGGTCCTACGAGCAGTACTTC.

The chain has TRBV7-2 and TRBJ2-7; TRBD1 aligns across 8 bases. V was pared by 4 bases and J by 6 bases, with 11 bases of the junction left unmatched. The CDR3 totals 15 residues. CDR1 SGHTA and CDR2 FQGNSA come from the germline V gene. Here the CDR3 DNA reads TGTGCCAGCAGCTCACCGAGACAGGGGCAGGTCGAGCAGTACTTC. Translating it yields CASSSPRQGQVEQYF.

This clone was seen a single time. Other DNA sequences in this specimen translate into the identical CDR3. This chain links TRBV9 with TRBJ2-5; D gene ambiguous. CDR1 and CDR2 from the germline V gene are SGDLS and YYNGEE. Trimming stripped 2 bases from V and 2 bases from J, with 7 bases between. This CDR3 is built from 13 residues. In nucleotides, the CDR3 is TGTGCCAGCAGCGTCAATAGGCAAGAGACCCAGTACTTC. Translation gives CASSVNRQETQYF.

This CDR3 reads CASSLLGTSGRAYEQFF. The CDR3 nucleotides are TGTGCCAGCAGCTTACTGGGGACTAGCGGGAGGGCCTACGAGCAGTTCTTC. J is TRBJ2-1 and V is TRBV7-2, with 16 bases identical to TRBD2. V was clipped by 2 bases and J by 10 bases; unmatched bases: 8. CDR3 size: 17 residues. Germline values: CDR1 SGHTA, CDR2 FQGNSA.

Of note for this clone: An end of the junction differs from the germline gene, which may be a read error. V usage is TRBV6-1 and J usage is TRBJ2-2; 8 bases agree with TRBD2. This CDR3 spans 15 amino acids. Germline V gene data show CDR1 as MNHNS and CDR2 as SASEGT. Here the CDR3 reads CASSPLSGNPGELFF. CDR3 bases: TGTGCCAGCAGTCCCCTTAGCGGGAACCCCGGGGAGCTGTTTTTT.

The genes are TRBV7-9 and TRBJ2-2; 9 bases match TRBD1. J gave up 6 bases and V 4 bases, and 9 bases lay outside the gene matches. Per germline, CDR1 SEHNR and CDR2 FQNEAQ (reference sequence). The CDR3 consists of 16 residues. The CDR3 nucleotides are TGTGCCAGCAGCTCCTACAGGGGGCAAGGTCCCGGGGAGCTGTTTTTT. This gives the protein CASSSYRGQGPGELFF.

J is TRBJ2-7 and V is TRBV4-3, with TRBD2 matching 9 bases. V lost 1 base and J lost 0; bases outside the gene matches: 4. Germline-derived CDR1 and CDR2 are LGHNA and YSLEER. This CDR3 is 16 amino acids long. The CDR3 spells CASSQVAGGPSYEQYF. The CDR3 DNA reads as TGCGCCAGCAGCCAAGTGGCGGGAGGGCCCTCCTACGAGCAGTACTTC.

The CDR3 is CASSLDRTTDTQYF. The CDR3 DNA follows: TGCGCCAGCAGTTTAGACAGAACCACAGATACGCAGTATTTT. The chain has TRBV5-1 and TRBJ2-3, with D possibly being TRBD1 (5 bases). The V gene's germline CDR1 is SGHRS and CDR2 YFSETQ. V was cut by 5 bases and J by 2 bases, with 12 bases left in between. CDR3 length equals 14 residues.

This clone was recorded once. This rearrangement joins TRBV15 to TRBJ2-2; D is unclear. This CDR3 has 15 residues. The germline V gene has CDR1 LNHNV and CDR2 YYDKDF (reference sequence). V lost 1 base and J 5 bases, leaving 11 bases between the germline ends. CDR3 coding DNA: TGTGCCACCAGCAGAGCCCTAGGCTGGACCGGGGAGCTGTTTTTT. It yields the protein CATSRALGWTGELFF.

In this sample, this clone turned up once. This rearrangement joins TRBV10-3 to TRBJ2-2, with D hard to call. There are 13 residues in the CDR3. Trimming removed 6 bases at V and 7 bases at J, with 12 bases between. In germline, CDR1 is ENHRY, CDR2 SYGVKD. The CDR3 DNA is TGTGCCATCAGCTCTGGGTATGGCGGGGAGCTGTTTTTT. Translated, it gives CAISSGYGGELFF.

This clone has just one count. The chain combines TRBV27 with TRBJ2-1; tentatively, D is TRBD1 or TRBD2 (5 bases each). The ends were cut back, 6 bases at V and 8 bases at J, with 17 bases in the middle. The germline V gene has CDR1 MNHEY and CDR2 SMNVEV (reference sequence). The CDR3 has 14 residues. This CDR3 reads CASSASAGSYEQFF. The DNA of the CDR3 is TGTGCCAGCAGCGCCTCCGCAGGGAGCTATGAGCAGTTCTTC.

The genes are TRBV5-1 and TRBJ2-2; TRBD1 aligns across 8 bases. CDR3 length: 18 residues. CDR1 and CDR2 (germline): SGHRS, YFSETQ. V was pared by 0 bases and J by 0 bases, with 7 bases of the junction left unmatched. CDR3 sequence: CASSLEPNRGANTGELFF. The CDR3, as DNA: TGCGCCAGCAGCTTGGAGCCCAACAGGGGGGCGAACACCGGGGAGCTGTTTTTT.

This clone appeared a single time. The chain has TRBV28 and TRBJ2-7, with 15 bases fitting TRBD2. The length of the CDR3 is 17 residues. The germline gives CDR1 MDHEN, CDR2 SYDVKM. Trimming took 6 bases from V and 7 from J; bases not matched to a gene: 13. The CDR3 spells CASRPSGTSGRLREQYF. The CDR3, as DNA: TGTGCCAGCAGGCCTTCCGGGACTAGCGGGAGGTTGAGAGAGCAGTACTTC. Full variable domain (remainder filled in from reference TRBV28 and TRBJ2-7): DVKVTQSSRYLVKRTGEKVFLECVQDMDHENMFWYRQDPGLGLRLIYFSYDVKMKEKGDIPEGYSVSREKKERFSLILESASTNQTSMYLCASRPSGTSGRLREQYFGPGTRLTVT.

This clone appeared a single time. This sequence joins TRBV2 and TRBJ1-2; 7 bases match TRBD1. Germline V gives CDR1 SNHLY, CDR2 FYNNEI. The V segment lost 8 bases and the J segment 2 bases; nucleotides outside the gene matches: 5. The CDR3 sequence is 13 residues long. The CDR3 reads CASGGQTNYGYTF. CDR3 nucleotides: TGTGCCAGCGGGGGACAGACGAACTATGGCTACACCTTC.

V gene TRBV4-1 combines with J gene TRBJ2-5; 8 bases match TRBD2. Germline V gene lookup returns CDR1 MGHRA and CDR2 YSYEKL. Trimming cost V 4 bases and J 5 bases; bases outside gene matches: 15. There are 17 residues in the CDR3. CDR3 protein: CASSPSGVQREWETQYF. The CDR3 DNA is TGCGCCAGCAGCCCGAGTGGAGTCCAGCGGGAGTGGGAGACCCAGTACTTC.

This chain uses TRBV7-9 with TRBJ2-3; 11 bases align to TRBD2. The CDR3 loop spans 16 amino acids. Germline V gene sequence: CDR1 SEHNR, CDR2 FQNEAQ (reference sequence). V lost 5 bases to trimming and J lost 4 bases; unmatched junction nucleotides: 8. CDR3 in DNA: TGTGCCAGCAGCGCACGACTAGCGGGGCCGGCAGATACGCAGTATTTT. Protein sequence: CASSARLAGPADTQYF.